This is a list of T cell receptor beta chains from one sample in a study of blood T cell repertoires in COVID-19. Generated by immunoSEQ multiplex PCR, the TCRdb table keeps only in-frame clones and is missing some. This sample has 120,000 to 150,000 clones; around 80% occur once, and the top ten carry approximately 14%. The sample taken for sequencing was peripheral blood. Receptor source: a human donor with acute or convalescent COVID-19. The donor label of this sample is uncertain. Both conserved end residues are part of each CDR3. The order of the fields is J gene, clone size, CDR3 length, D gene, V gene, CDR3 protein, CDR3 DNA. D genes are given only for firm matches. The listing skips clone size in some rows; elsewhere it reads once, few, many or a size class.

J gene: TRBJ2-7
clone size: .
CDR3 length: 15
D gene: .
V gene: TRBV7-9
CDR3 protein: CASSSREDVSYEQYF
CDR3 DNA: TGTGCCAGCAGCTCTAGAGAAGACGTCTCCTACGAGCAGTACTTC

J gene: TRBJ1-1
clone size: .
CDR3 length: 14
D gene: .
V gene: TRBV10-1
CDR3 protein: CASSESRGSTEAFF
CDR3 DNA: TGCGCCAGCAGTGAGTCGCGAGGAAGCACTGAAGCTTTCTTT

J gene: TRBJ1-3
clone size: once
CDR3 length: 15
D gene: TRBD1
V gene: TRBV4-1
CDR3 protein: CASSQDRGPGNTIYF
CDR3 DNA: TGCGCCAGCAGCCAGGACAGGGGCCCTGGAAACACCATATATTTT

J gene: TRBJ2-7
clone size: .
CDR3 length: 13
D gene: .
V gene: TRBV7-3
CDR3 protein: CASSFNNGGEQYF
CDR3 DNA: TGTGCCAGCAGCTTTAACAACGGAGGCGAGCAGTACTTC

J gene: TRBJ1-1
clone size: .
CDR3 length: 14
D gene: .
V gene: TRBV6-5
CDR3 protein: CASSVDSAVLEAFF
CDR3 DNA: TGTGCCAGCAGCGTCGACAGTGCCGTACTTGAAGCTTTCTTT

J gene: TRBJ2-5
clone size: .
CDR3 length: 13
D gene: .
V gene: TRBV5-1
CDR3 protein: CASSLPGEETQYF
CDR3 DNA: TGCGCCAGCAGCTTGCCAGGGGAAGAGACCCAGTACTTC

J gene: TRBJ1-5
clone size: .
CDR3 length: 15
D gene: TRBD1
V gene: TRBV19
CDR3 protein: CASIQGQGGNQPQHF
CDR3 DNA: TGTGCCAGTATCCAGGGACAGGGGGGAAATCAGCCCCAGCATTTT

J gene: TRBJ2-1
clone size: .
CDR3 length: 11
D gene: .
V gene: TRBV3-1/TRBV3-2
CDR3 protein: CASSQRGEQFF
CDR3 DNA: TGTGCCAGCAGCCAAAGGGGTGAGCAGTTCTTC

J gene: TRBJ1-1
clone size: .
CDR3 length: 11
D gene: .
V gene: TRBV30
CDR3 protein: CAWSVRLEAFF
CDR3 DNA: TGTGCCTGGAGTGTAAGACTTGAAGCTTTCTTT

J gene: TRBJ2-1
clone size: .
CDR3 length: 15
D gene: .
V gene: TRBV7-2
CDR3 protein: CASSLLRADQGEQFF
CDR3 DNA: TGTGCCAGCAGCTTATTACGCGCCGACCAGGGTGAGCAGTTCTTC

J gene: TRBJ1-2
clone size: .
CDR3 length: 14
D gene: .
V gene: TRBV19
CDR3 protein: CASSMRGGQNGYTF
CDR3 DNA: TGTGCCAGTAGTATGAGGGGGGGCCAGAATGGCTACACCTTC

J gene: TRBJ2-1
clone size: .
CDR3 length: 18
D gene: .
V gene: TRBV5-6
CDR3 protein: CASSPTRTATASYNEQFF
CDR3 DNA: TGTGCCAGCAGCCCTACCCGGACAGCCACCGCCTCCTACAATGAGCAGTTCTTC

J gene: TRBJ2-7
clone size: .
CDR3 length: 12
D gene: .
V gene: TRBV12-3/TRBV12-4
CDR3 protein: CASSRVGGEQYF
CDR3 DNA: TGTGCCAGCAGTCGGGTAGGGGGCGAGCAGTACTTC

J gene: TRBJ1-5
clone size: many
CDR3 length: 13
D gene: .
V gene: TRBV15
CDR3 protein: CATSREASQPQHF
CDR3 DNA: TGTGCCACCAGCAGAGAGGCCAGTCAGCCCCAGCATTTT

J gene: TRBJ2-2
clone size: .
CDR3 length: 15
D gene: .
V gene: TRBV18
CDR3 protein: CASSPTGYLNGELFF
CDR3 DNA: TGTGCCAGCTCACCCACAGGGTATCTCAACGGGGAGCTGTTTTTT

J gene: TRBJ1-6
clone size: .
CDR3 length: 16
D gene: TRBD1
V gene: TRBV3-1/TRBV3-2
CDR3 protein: CASSLLLTGRNSPLHF
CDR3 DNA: TGTGCCAGCAGCCTGCTATTGACAGGGCGGAATTCACCCCTCCACTTT

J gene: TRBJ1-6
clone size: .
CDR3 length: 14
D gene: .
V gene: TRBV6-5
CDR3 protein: CASSKDSDYSPLHF
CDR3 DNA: TGTGCCAGCAGTAAGGACAGTGACTATTCACCCCTCCACTTT

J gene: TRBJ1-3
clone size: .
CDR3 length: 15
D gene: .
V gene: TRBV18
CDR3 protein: CASSPSGISGNTIYF
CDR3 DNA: TGTGCCAGCTCACCATCGGGGATTTCTGGAAACACCATATATTTT

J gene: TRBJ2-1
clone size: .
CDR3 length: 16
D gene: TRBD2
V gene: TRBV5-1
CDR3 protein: CASSLDSGAAYNEQFF
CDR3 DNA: TGCGCCAGCAGCTTGGATAGCGGGGCAGCCTACAATGAGCAGTTCTTC

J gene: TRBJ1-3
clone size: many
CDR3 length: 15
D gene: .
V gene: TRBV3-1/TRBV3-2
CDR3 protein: CASSQGRYSGNTIYF
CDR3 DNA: TGTGCCAGCAGCCAAGGCAGGTACTCTGGAAACACCATATATTTT

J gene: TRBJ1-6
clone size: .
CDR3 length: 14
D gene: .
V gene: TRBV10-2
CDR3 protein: CASSLQGLGSPLHF
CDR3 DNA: TGCGCCAGCAGCCTACAGGGACTAGGATCACCCCTCCACTTT

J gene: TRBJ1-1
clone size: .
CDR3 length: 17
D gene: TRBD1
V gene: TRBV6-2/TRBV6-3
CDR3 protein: CASSLREAGGPNTEAFF
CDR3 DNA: TGTGCCAGCAGTTTGAGGGAGGCAGGGGGCCCGAACACTGAAGCTTTCTTT

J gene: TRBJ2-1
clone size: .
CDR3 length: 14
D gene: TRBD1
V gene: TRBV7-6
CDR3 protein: CASSPKTGIDEQFF
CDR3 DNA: TGTGCCAGCAGCCCGAAGACAGGGATCGATGAGCAGTTCTTC

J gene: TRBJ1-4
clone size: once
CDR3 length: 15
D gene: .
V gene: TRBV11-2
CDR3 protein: CASSLVPLPNEKLFF
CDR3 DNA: TGTGCCAGCAGCTTAGTACCCCTACCTAATGAAAAACTGTTTTTT

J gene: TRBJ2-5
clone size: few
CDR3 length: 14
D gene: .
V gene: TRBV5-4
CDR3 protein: CASSSRDFQETQYF
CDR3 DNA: TGTGCCAGCAGCTCCCGGGACTTCCAAGAGACCCAGTACTTC

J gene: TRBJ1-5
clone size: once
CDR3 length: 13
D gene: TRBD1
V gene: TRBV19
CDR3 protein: CASSRDSNQPQHF
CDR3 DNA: TGTGCCAGTAGCCGGGACAGTAATCAGCCCCAGCATTTT

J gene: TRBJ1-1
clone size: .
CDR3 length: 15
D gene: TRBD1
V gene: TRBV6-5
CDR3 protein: CASIRSVMTGGGSFF
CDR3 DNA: TGTGCCAGCATTCGAAGTGTGATGACAGGGGGGGGATCTTTCTTT

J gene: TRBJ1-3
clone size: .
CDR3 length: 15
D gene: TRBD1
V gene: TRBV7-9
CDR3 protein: CASSLGGQVGNTIYF
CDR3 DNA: TGTGCCAGCAGCTTAGGGGGACAGGTTGGAAACACCATATATTTT

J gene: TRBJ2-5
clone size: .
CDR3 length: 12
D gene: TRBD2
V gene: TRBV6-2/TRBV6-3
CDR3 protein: CASSRASGGQYF
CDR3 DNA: TGTGCCAGCAGTCGGGCTAGCGGGGGGCAGTACTTC

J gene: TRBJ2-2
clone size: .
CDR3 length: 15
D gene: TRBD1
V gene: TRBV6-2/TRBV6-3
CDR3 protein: CASSLVRGHGGELFF
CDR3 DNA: TGTGCCAGCAGTCTGGTGAGGGGGCATGGCGGGGAGCTGTTTTTT

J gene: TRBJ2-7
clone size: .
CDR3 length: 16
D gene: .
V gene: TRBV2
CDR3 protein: CASSDLDILSSYEQYF
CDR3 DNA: TGTGCCAGCAGTGACCTGGACATCTTGAGCTCCTACGAGCAGTACTTC

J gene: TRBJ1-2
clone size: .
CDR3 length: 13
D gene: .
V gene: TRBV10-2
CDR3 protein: CASSTGPNYGYTF
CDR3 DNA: TGCGCCAGCAGTACAGGGCCTAACTATGGCTACACCTTC

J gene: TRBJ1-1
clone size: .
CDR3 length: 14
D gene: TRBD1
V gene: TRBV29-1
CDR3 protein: CSVTLTGANTEAFF
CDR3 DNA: TGCAGCGTTACACTGACAGGGGCGAACACTGAAGCTTTCTTT

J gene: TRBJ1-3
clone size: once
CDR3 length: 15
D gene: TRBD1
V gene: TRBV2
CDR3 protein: CASSGVRGRGNTIYF
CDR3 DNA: TGTGCCAGCAGTGGGGTCAGGGGGCGAGGAAACACCATATATTTT

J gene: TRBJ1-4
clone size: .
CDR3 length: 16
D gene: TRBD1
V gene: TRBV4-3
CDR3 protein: CASSSFSGGMYEKLFF
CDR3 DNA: TGCGCCAGCAGCTCCTTTTCAGGGGGCATGTACGAAAAACTGTTTTTT

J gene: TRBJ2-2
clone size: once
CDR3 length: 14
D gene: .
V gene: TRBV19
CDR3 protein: CATYWTGGAGELFF
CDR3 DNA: TGTGCCACTTATTGGACAGGCGGGGCCGGGGAGCTGTTTTTT

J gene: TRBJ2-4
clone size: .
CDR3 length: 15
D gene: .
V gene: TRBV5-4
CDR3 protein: CASSLAGTSGAVQYF
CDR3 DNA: TGTGCCAGCAGCTTGGCGGGAACCTCTGGCGCCGTTCAGTACTTC

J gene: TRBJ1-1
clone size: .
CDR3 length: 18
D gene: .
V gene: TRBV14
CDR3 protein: CASSQDISRTVLNTEAFF
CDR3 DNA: TGTGCCAGCAGCCAAGATATTTCCCGGACAGTTTTGAACACTGAAGCTTTCTTT

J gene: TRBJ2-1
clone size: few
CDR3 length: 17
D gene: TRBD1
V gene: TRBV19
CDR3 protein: CASSPPGTGGGLRVQFF
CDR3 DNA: TGTGCCAGTAGTCCACCCGGGACAGGGGGCGGGTTAAGGGTGCAGTTCTTC

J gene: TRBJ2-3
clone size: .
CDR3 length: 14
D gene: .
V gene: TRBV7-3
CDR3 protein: CASSPFPSTDTQYF
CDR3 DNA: TGTGCCAGCAGCCCCTTCCCCAGCACAGATACGCAGTATTTT

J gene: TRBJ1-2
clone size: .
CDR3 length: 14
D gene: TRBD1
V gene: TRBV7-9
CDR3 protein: CASSKGDSSYGYTF
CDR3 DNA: TGTGCCAGCAGCAAAGGGGACAGCTCCTATGGCTACACCTTC

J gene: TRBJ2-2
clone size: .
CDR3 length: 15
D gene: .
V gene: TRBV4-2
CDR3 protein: CASSHGQGGPGELFF
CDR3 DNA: TGTGCCAGCAGTCACGGACAGGGAGGGCCCGGGGAGCTGTTTTTT

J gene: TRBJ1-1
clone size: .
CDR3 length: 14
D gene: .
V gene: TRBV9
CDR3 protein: CASSPRAANTEAFF
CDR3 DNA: TGTGCCAGCAGCCCGCGGGCGGCGAACACTGAAGCTTTCTTT

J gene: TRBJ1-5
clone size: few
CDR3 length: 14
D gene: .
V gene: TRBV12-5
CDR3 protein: CASGEAYSNQPQHF
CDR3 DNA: TGTGCTAGTGGCGAGGCATATAGCAATCAGCCCCAGCATTTT

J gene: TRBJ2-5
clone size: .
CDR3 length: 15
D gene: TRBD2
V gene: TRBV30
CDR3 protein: CAWSSPRGAQETQYF
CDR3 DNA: TGTGCCTGGAGCTCCCCGCGGGGGGCACAAGAGACCCAGTACTTC